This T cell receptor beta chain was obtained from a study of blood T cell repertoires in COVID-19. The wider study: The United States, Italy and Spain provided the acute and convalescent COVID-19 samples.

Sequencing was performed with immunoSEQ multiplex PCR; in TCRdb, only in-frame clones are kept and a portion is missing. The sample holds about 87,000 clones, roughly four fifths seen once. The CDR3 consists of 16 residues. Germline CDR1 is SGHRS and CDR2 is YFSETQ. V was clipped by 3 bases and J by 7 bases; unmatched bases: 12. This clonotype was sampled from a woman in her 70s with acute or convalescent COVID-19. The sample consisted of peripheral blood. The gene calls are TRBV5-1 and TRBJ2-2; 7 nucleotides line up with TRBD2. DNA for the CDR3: TGCGCCAGCAGCTCAGACGGACTAGGTCAGGTCGGGGAGCTGTTTTTT. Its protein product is CASSSDGLGQVGELFF. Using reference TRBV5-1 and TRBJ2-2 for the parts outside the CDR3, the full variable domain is KAGVTQTPRYLIKTRGQQVTLSCSPISGHRSVSWYQQTPGQGLQFLFEYFSETQRNKGNFPGRFSGRQFSNSRSEMNVSTLELGDSALYLCASSSDGLGQVGELFFGEGSRLTVL.